The rows below give T cell receptor beta chains drawn from one sample of a study of beta chain features in type 1 diabetes. TCRdb keeps only in-frame clones here, not all; method: immunoSEQ multiplex PCR. Of about 130,000 clones listed, about 9.2% were seen once; the top ten hold approximately 0.68%. The sequenced sample consisted of central memory CD4+ T cells from blood. The receptors derive from a man between 18 and 29 years old in good health. The CDR3 runs from the conserved cysteine through the conserved F or W. D genes are given only for firm matches. Clone size appears in some rows only: once, few, many, or a class for an expanded clone.

j_call | v_call | d_call | clone_size | cdr3_aa | cdr3_nt
TRBJ1-2 | TRBV5-6 | - | few | CASRLGQPGGYTF | TGTGCCAGCAGATTAGGACAGCCAGGTGGCTACACCTTC
TRBJ2-7 | TRBV7-2 | - | many | CASSWSSYEQYF | TGTGCCAGCAGCTGGAGCTCCTACGAGCAGTACTTC
TRBJ2-1 | TRBV6-4 | TRBD2 | few | CASSSLAGATNEQFF | TGTGCCAGCAGTTCCCTAGCGGGGGCTACAAATGAGCAGTTCTTC
TRBJ1-6 | TRBV19 | TRBD1 | few | CASSIGQGNSPLHF | TGTGCCAGTAGTATCGGACAGGGGAATTCACCCCTCCACTTT
TRBJ1-4 | TRBV15 | - | - | CATSRTATNEKLFF | TGTGCCACCAGCAGGACTGCAACTAATGAAAAACTGTTTTTT
TRBJ2-3 | TRBV7-2 | - | - | CASSRRVTTDTQYF | TGTGCCAGCAGTCGGCGGGTGACCACAGATACGCAGTATTTT
TRBJ2-7 | TRBV11-3 | TRBD1 | few | CASAGTGDEQYF | TGTGCCAGCGCCGGGACAGGGGACGAGCAGTACTTC
TRBJ2-7 | TRBV2 | - | - | CASRGRVSSYEQYF | TGTGCCAGCAGAGGCAGGGTTAGCTCCTACGAGCAGTACTTC
TRBJ1-2 | TRBV30 | TRBD1 | few | CAWSGQGAYSNYGYTF | TGTGCCTGGAGCGGACAGGGGGCCTACTCTAACTATGGCTACACCTTC
TRBJ2-7 | TRBV9 | - | - | CASSVDGAGVYEQYF | TGTGCCAGCAGCGTAGACGGGGCAGGGGTGTACGAGCAGTACTTC
TRBJ1-5 | TRBV30 | - | - | CAWKFPTGNQPQHF | TGTGCCTGGAAATTCCCGACGGGGAATCAGCCCCAGCATTTT
TRBJ1-2 | TRBV7-9 | TRBD1 | few | CASSVPGQGTDNYGYTF | TGTGCCAGCAGCGTTCCGGGACAGGGGACCGATAACTATGGCTACACCTTC
TRBJ2-7 | TRBV5-1 | - | - | CASSGEYEQYF | TGCGCCAGCAGCGGAGAATACGAGCAGTACTTC
TRBJ2-2 | TRBV9 | - | few | CASSVTPQGVNTGELFF | TGTGCCAGCAGCGTTACCCCACAGGGTGTGAACACCGGGGAGCTGTTTTTT
TRBJ2-2 | TRBV5-1 | TRBD1 | few | CASSLGQGNTGELFF | TGCGCCAGCAGCTTGGGACAGGGAAACACCGGGGAGCTGTTTTTT
TRBJ2-7 | TRBV7-9 | - | - | CASSMDNLYEQYF | TGTGCCAGCAGCATGGACAACCTATACGAGCAGTACTTC
TRBJ2-7 | TRBV5-4 | - | few | CASSATGTREQYF | TGTGCCAGCAGCGCGACAGGAACTCGCGAGCAGTACTTC
TRBJ2-3 | TRBV7-2 | - | - | CASSLGLTSDTQYF | TGTGCCAGCAGCTTAGGCCTAACGAGTGATACGCAGTATTTT
TRBJ1-5 | TRBV6-5 | TRBD1 | - | CASRGQANQPQHF | TGTGCCAGCAGGGGACAGGCTAATCAGCCCCAGCATTTT
TRBJ2-3 | TRBV27 | - | many | CASRTGSTDTQYF | TGTGCCAGCAGAACAGGGTCCACAGATACGCAGTATTTT
TRBJ2-7 | TRBV5-1 | - | few | CASSPTAYEQYF | TGCGCCAGCAGCCCCACGGCCTACGAGCAGTACTTC
TRBJ1-2 | TRBV16 | - | many | CASSQDILWGYTF | TGTGCCAGCAGCCAAGACATACTGTGGGGCTACACCTTC
TRBJ1-6 | TRBV27 | TRBD1 | few | CASSLRDRVHNSPLHF | TGTGCCAGCAGTTTAAGGGACAGGGTTCATAATTCACCCCTCCACTTT
TRBJ2-3 | TRBV11-2 | - | few | CASSLFTADTQYF | TGTGCCAGCAGTTTGTTCACGGCAGATACGCAGTATTTT
TRBJ2-5 | TRBV6-5 | - | few | CASSLFWQGGETQYF | TGTGCCAGCAGTCTTTTCTGGCAGGGGGGAGAGACCCAGTACTTC
TRBJ2-7 | TRBV5-5 | TRBD1 | few | CASSPRTGVEQYF | TGTGCCAGCAGCCCGAGGACAGGGGTCGAGCAGTACTTC
TRBJ2-1 | TRBV14 | - | - | CASSQDLSQRRNNEQFF | TGTGCCAGCAGCCAAGATCTGTCCCAGCGGAGAAACAATGAGCAGTTCTTC
TRBJ2-3 | TRBV30 | TRBD2 | - | CAWSGVSGGAAQYF | TGTGCCTGGAGTGGGGTGAGCGGGGGGGCCGCGCAGTATTTT
TRBJ2-7 | TRBV28 | TRBD2 | - | CASSGSSGGRYEQYF | TGTGCCAGCAGTGGATCTAGCGGGGGAAGATACGAGCAGTACTTC
TRBJ1-2 | TRBV5-1 | TRBD1 | - | CASSQGQGGTGYTF | TGCGCCAGCAGCCAGGGACAGGGGGGGACTGGCTACACCTTC
TRBJ2-1 | TRBV7-2 | TRBD2 | - | CASRVAGEYNEQFF | TGTGCCAGCAGAGTGGCGGGAGAATACAATGAGCAGTTCTTC
TRBJ1-6 | TRBV6-5 | - | few | CASGGVNSPLHF | TGTGCCTCCGGCGGGGTGAATTCACCCCTCCACTTT
TRBJ2-2 | TRBV7-3 | - | few | CASSPSGTGELFF | TGTGCCAGCAGCCCTAGTGGCACCGGGGAGCTGTTTTTT
TRBJ2-5 | TRBV4-3 | TRBD2 | few | CASSQDLRTSGEVDF | TGCGCCAGCAGCCAAGATCTGAGGACTAGCGGGGAGGTGGACTTC
TRBJ2-7 | TRBV5-1 | TRBD1 | - | CASSRGTGSYEQYF | TGCGCCAGCAGTAGAGGGACAGGGTCCTACGAGCAGTACTTC
TRBJ2-3 | TRBV20-1 | - | many | CSTGTPTQYF | TGCAGTACCGGGACACCCACGCAGTATTTT
TRBJ1-5 | TRBV30 | TRBD1 | - | CAWSNTGVLQPQHF | TGTGCCTGGAGTAACACAGGGGTCCTTCAGCCCCAGCATTTT
TRBJ1-4 | TRBV2 | - | few | CASSDGTHQGYEKLFF | TGTGCCAGCAGTGACGGCACACATCAGGGTTATGAAAAACTGTTTTTT
TRBJ2-5 | TRBV7-2 | - | - | CASSFSSGQGVQYF | TGTGCCAGCAGCTTTAGTTCGGGACAAGGGGTCCAGTACTTC
TRBJ2-5 | TRBV6-1 | TRBD1 | few | CAEGDRATETQYF | TGTGCCGAGGGGGACAGGGCGACGGAGACCCAGTACTTC